Below, 14 T cell receptor beta chains from the same sample are listed, as sequenced in a study of patients and donors after allogeneic stem cell transplantation. TCRdb re-called the RT-PCR reads through MiXCR, storing one row per CDR3 protein. The sample has about 960,000 distinct CDR3 sequences, roughly 18% seen once. Sample: blood, either unsorted or a sorted T cell fraction (not recorded which). The receptors derive from a human donor who was either an allogeneic HSCT recipient or a stem cell or donor lymphocyte infusion donor (not recorded which). It is not recorded whose cells these are; they may come from a transplant donor.

The chain joins TRBV12-3 or TRBV12-4 to TRBJ1-1; 8 nucleotides match TRBD1. The ends lost 5 bases at V and 4 bases at J; junction bases unmatched: 6. The CDR3 consists of 14 residues. CDR3 DNA sequence: TGTGCCAGCAGTCAAAGACAGGGGAGCACTGAAGCTTTCTTT. Its protein is CASSQRQGSTEAFF.

This clonotype has more than one count but fewer than ten. The gene calls are TRBV12-3 or TRBV12-4 and TRBJ2-7, with 8 bases that match TRBD1. With 5 bases clipped from V and 4 bases from J, the junction kept 7 bases outside the gene matches. This CDR3 has 14 amino acids. This CDR3 is CASSRRTGIYEQYF. The DNA for the CDR3 is TGTGCCAGCAGTCGCCGGACAGGGATTTACGAGCAGTACTTC.

V usage is TRBV4-3 and J usage is TRBJ1-3; D remains ambiguous. Germline V gene data show CDR1 as LGHNA and CDR2 as YSLEER. V was clipped by 0 bases and J by 7 bases, with 13 bases between them. The CDR3 consists of 15 residues. The DNA for the CDR3 is TGCGCCAGCAGCCAAGATTCCGAGGTTCGTAACACCATATATTTT. This codes for CASSQDSEVRNTIYF.

There are a few counts of this clonotype. J is TRBJ1-5 and V is TRBV24-1, with no clear D. The CDR3 length is 13 residues. Germline V gene data show CDR1 as KGHDR and CDR2 as SFDVKD. The ends were cut back, 7 bases at V and 1 base at J, with 7 bases in the middle. The CDR3 nucleotides read TGTGCCACCAGCCGGGAAAGCAATCAGCCCCAGCATTTT. Residues: CATSRESNQPQHF.

The genes are TRBV12-3 or TRBV12-4 and TRBJ2-7, with D hard to call. This CDR3 has 13 residues. Trimming shortened V by 2 bases and J by 7 bases, and 12 bases separated the two germline ends. The CDR3 bases are TGTGCCAGCAGTTTACCCCCTGAACGAGAGCAGTACTTC. It specifies CASSLPPEREQYF.

The rearrangement uses TRBV15 and TRBJ2-3, with 8 bases fitting TRBD2. J lost 5 bases, V lost 1 base, and 11 bases had no gene match. CDR3 length: 17 residues. Germline CDR1 LNHNV, CDR2 YYDKDF (reference sequence). The CDR3 nucleotides are TGTGCCACCAGCAGAGGAGAGGCGGGGGGCCGGGGAGATACGCAGTATTTT. As protein: CATSRGEAGGRGDTQYF.

This chain links TRBV5-1 with TRBJ2-3; a weak D match, TRBD2 (6 bases). V lost 2 bases and J 4 bases, leaving 11 bases between the germline ends. The CDR3 totals 14 residues. Germline CDR1 is SGHRS and CDR2 is YFSETQ. CDR3 residues: CASSLRTIADTQYF. CDR3 coding DNA: TGCGCCAGCAGCTTACGGACTATAGCAGATACGCAGTATTTT.

There are a few counts of this clonotype. This chain links TRBV20-1 with TRBJ1-2; D is unclear. V dropped 0 bases and J dropped 4 bases, with 15 bases sitting between them. CDR3 length: 15 amino acids. CDR1 is DFQATT and CDR2 is SNEGSKA in the germline V gene (reference sequence). CDR3: CSARDHNGIPYGYTF. The DNA of the CDR3 is TGCAGTGCTAGAGATCATAACGGCATCCCCTATGGCTACACCTTC.

The V call is TRBV4-1, the J call TRBJ2-1, with TRBD2 matching 14 bases. CDR1 MGHRA and CDR2 YSYEKL come from the germline V gene. The CDR3 sequence is 18 residues long. V lost 0 bases, J lost 8 bases, and 9 bases stayed unmatched. The CDR3 sequence is CASSQETLPGLAGDEQFF. For the CDR3, the DNA is TGCGCCAGCAGCCAAGAAACACTGCCGGGACTAGCGGGAGATGAGCAGTTCTTC.

The chain links TRBV12-3 or TRBV12-4 to TRBJ2-4; D gene ambiguous. Between the trimmed V and J ends, which lost 6 bases and 0 bases, there was a span of 15 bases. CDR3 length: 16 residues. The CDR3 loop is CASSPTRNLAKNIQYF. In DNA form, the CDR3 reads TGTGCCAGCAGCCCCACACGAAATCTAGCCAAAAACATTCAGTACTTC.

The V and J genes are TRBV6-1 and TRBJ2-2, with D possibly being TRBD1 or TRBD2 (5 bases each). CDR3 size: 14 residues. The V gene's germline CDR1 is MNHNS and CDR2 SASEGT. With 7 bases removed from V and 8 bases from J, the gap between germline ends came to 17 bases. The CDR3 sequence: CASIGWGPLGELFF. CDR3 coding DNA: TGTGCCAGCATAGGATGGGGACCCCTAGGGGAGCTGTTTTTT.

This clonotype appeared a few times. The rearrangement joins TRBV27 to TRBJ1-1, with D possibly being TRBD1 (5 bases). The CDR3 has 13 residues. V lost 3 bases and J 7 bases, leaving 12 bases between the germline ends. The germline V gene has CDR1 MNHEY and CDR2 SMNVEV (reference sequence). DNA for the CDR3: TGTGCCAGCAGTTTTGAGGGGCTGGGTGAAGCTTTCTTT. Protein sequence: CASSFEGLGEAFF.

This rearrangement joins TRBV20-1 to TRBJ1-1; tentative D call: TRBD1 (5 bases). This CDR3 region has 15 residues. V was shortened by 6 bases and J by 4 bases, with 21 bases between the two germline ends. Looked up from germline, CDR1 is DFQATT and CDR2 is SNEGSKA (reference sequence). The CDR3 region is CSAQSPDGAGTEAFF. The DNA for the CDR3 is TGCAGTGCGCAATCACCCGACGGGGCGGGCACTGAAGCTTTCTTT.

CDR3 region: CASSPKRLAGAQETQYF. As DNA, the CDR3 is TGTGCCAGCAGCCCCAAGAGACTAGCGGGAGCCCAAGAGACCCAGTACTTC. The chain uses TRBV9 and TRBJ2-5; 12 bases map to TRBD2. Germline trimming cut 4 bases from V and 1 base from J; bases unmatched to any gene: 8. The CDR3 is 17 amino acids. Germline CDR1 is SGDLS and CDR2 is YYNGEE.